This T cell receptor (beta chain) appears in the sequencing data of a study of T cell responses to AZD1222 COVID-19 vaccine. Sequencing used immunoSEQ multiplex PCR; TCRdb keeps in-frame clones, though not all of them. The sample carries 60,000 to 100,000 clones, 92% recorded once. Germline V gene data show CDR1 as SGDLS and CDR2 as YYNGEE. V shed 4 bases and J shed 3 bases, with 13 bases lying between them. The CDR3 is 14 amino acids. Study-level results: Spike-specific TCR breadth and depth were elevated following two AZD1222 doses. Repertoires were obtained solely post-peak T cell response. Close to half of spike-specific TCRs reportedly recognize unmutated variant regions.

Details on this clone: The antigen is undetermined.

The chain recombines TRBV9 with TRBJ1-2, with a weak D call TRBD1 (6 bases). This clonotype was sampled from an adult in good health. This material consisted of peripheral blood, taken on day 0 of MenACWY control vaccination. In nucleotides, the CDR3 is TGTGCCAGCAGCCCCCTGGACAGACACTATGGCTACACCTTC. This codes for CASSPLDRHYGYTF.